This TCR beta chain was documented in a study of T cell responses to AZD1222 COVID-19 vaccine (dated by TCRdb to 2020 to 2023). Turning to the overall study: AZD1222 recipients whose second dose came at about 4 weeks and those whose second dose came at about 12 weeks were combined into one group, since spike-specific TCR depth and breadth did not differ between the two schedules. TCR sequencing was performed for roughly 250 trial participants, of whom about 200 were given two doses of AZD1222 and around 25 were given two doses of MenACWY control vaccine. Trial participants were enrolled by age into subgroups of 18-55, 56-69 and 70-plus years, and roughly 150, 30 and 60 TCR-sequenced participants, respectively, were included in these subgroups. Broad study findings and their caveats: Participants were mostly white British and included more females than males, and it was suggested by the authors that clonal diversity may have been underestimated. CD4 TCRs associated with the vaccine covered the entire spike protein, and the dominant responses were in regions 160-218 and 743-854. Because no samples from the day 14 peak response were available, repertoires could be characterized only after the peak T cell response. Reportedly, almost half of the unique spike-specific TCRs recognized epitopes lying outside the regions that are mutated in the B.1.351 and B.1.1.7 variants. Spike-specific TCR breadth and depth rose significantly after two AZD1222 doses compared with day 0 and with MenACWY recipients. The 56-69-year group was small, and its depth increase did not reach significance, likely because of low power. Only five or six AZD1222 recipients were SARS-CoV-2 seropositive at baseline, limiting conclusions about previously exposed vaccinees.

The label giving this sample's time point can be read as: baseline before first vaccination. Vaccinee samples came from UK trials COV001 and COV002, including a single-blind randomized controlled phase 2/3 trial of AZD1222 (ChAdOx1 nCoV-19) in healthy adults. For TCRbeta chain sequencing, PBMC samples from trial participants were taken at day 0 and at day 28 after the second dose. V loses 4 bases of germline sequence and J loses 3 bases, and the interval between the two ends is 10 bases. The CDR3 goes from the cysteine to the phenylalanine over 13 residues. Just CDR3 DNA is preserved here, 39 bases in frame from base 1. From a lookup of the germline V gene (reference sequence), CDR1 and CDR2 are MNHEY and SMNVEV. The CDR3 regions of human TCRbeta chains were subjected to immunosequencing. The study's processing was this. Repertoire TCRs were checked for matches against a reference library of SARS-CoV-2-specific TCRs that had been generated using the MIRA antigen-specificity platform. Breadth was defined as the fraction of unique TCRs that were SARS-CoV-2-associated, and depth was defined as the fraction of total T cells that were SARS-CoV-2-associated. Each spike-specific TCR was assigned to its reactive spike region and to a CD4 or CD8 class using the MIRA data. Log10-transformed breadth and depth values were compared by one-way ANOVA with Sidak's multiple comparisons tests. TCRdb's version of the immuneACCESS table is confined to in-frame rearrangements and falls short of the full clone set. An unresolved V gene accounts for under half of the shortfall where checked; the remainder is of unknown origin. V and J calls and clone size come straight from that table; D and trimming were deduced from the DNA. In all, the sample holds 120,000 or so clones, and about 88% of those were seen once. The top ten hold roughly a tenth of the sample.

About this clone itself: Its antigen specificity is not known. One base away there is no much larger clone; base qualities are not given.

Recombination connected TRBV27 to TRBJ2-7; TRBD2 could be the D gene, as 5 bases match. The sequence came from an adult in good health. The source material was peripheral blood, sampled on day 0 of AZD1222 vaccination. The nucleotides are TGTGCCAGCAGTTCGGGGTCTAACTACGAGCAGTACTTC. Translated, this gives CASSSGSNYEQYF.